This entry features one T cell receptor beta chain sequence. This clonotype was seen at least ten times. What antigen it recognizes has not been identified. No base-level quality is on record; no much larger clone is a single base apart. These data belong to a study of CD8 T cells in ankylosing spondylitis (dated by TCRdb to about 2017). Broadly, across the study: T cell receptor beta repertoires were profiled in healthy donors and ankylosing spondylitis patients so that disease-linked TCR variants could be found. Samples of peripheral blood were taken, and for ankylosing spondylitis patients, synovial fluid was collected as well. In total, the full study cohort was made up of 85 to 140 healthy donors and about two dozen ankylosing spondylitis patients.

V loses 0 bases of germline sequence and J loses 7 bases, and the interval between the two ends is 13 bases. The CDR3 holds 14 amino acids from the cysteine to the phenylalanine. Left in the record is the CDR3 DNA by itself, 42 bases read in frame from the first base. Looking up the germline V gene yields CDR1 KGHSH and CDR2 LQKENI. The listed sequencing device is Illumina HiSeq 2500. Quantitative 5'-RACE with molecular barcodes was the method used to prepare the TCR beta libraries. In the source study's methods: A new computational method, built on a probabilistic model of VDJ rearrangement, was used to identify disease-linked TCR variants. TCRdb trimmed public reads at Q25 via fastp, called clones via MiXCR and kept in-frame beta chains. All rows with the same CDR3 protein become a single entry with the most common DNA and genes. The V and J calls reflect TCRdb's pipeline rather than the authors' work. A total of 200,000 to 250,000 distinct CDR3 sequences appear in this sample, about 10% of them only once. The biggest ten clones account for 21% of the sample.

Overall study outcomes, separate from this receptor: Some TCR beta motif variants had previously been reported in synovial fluid and blood of reactive arthritis patients, which suggested common disease-initiation mechanisms. Blood from ankylosing spondylitis patients appeared to be characterized by a TCR beta motif made up of several highly homologous amino acid variants. The disease-linked clones were reported as significantly enriched in matched synovial fluid samples from ankylosing spondylitis patients. The disease-linked clones had a CD8+ phenotype and were found at relatively low frequencies in peripheral blood.

This receptor was obtained from a male donor with ankylosing spondylitis or in good health (not recorded which). The chain links TRBV18 with TRBJ2-7; the D gene assignment is ambiguous. The material sequenced was blood, either unsorted or a sorted T cell fraction (not recorded which). The CDR3 sequence is CASSPPDGEVEQYF. The DNA reads TGTGCCAGCTCACCACCGGACGGAGAAGTTGAGCAGTACTTC.